The next 32 T cell receptor beta chains were all read from a single sample in a study of blood T cell repertoires in COVID-19. Only in-frame clones appear in the TCRdb table, and some are missing; sequencing was by immunoSEQ multiplex PCR. The data hold 95,000 to 110,000 clones, with 75% to 90% observed a single time. The sequenced material came from peripheral blood. The origin of the receptors is a human donor in a cohort sampled during active COVID-19.

This sequence joins TRBV9 and TRBJ1-4; weak D call: TRBD1 (6 bases). CDR1 and CDR2 from the germline V gene are SGDLS and YYNGEE. The CDR3 is 14 residues long. The germline V and J ends were trimmed by 3 bases and 7 bases, with 13 bases remaining between them. The CDR3 spells CASSARTGLEKLFF. The DNA of the CDR3 is TGTGCCAGCAGCGCCCGAACAGGGCTTGAAAAACTGTTTTTT.

The J gene is TRBJ2-5, the V gene TRBV6-1, with 8 positions matching TRBD2. The CDR3 covers 16 residues. Trimming took 2 bases from V and 3 from J; bases not matched to a gene: 8. The germline V gene encodes CDR1 MNHNS and CDR2 SASEGT. CDR3 nucleotides: TGTGCCAGCAGTGAATCGATCGGGGGGGTGGAAGAGACCCAGTACTTC. This translates into CASSESIGGVEETQYF.

As concerns this clone: Different DNA sequences within this sample yield the same CDR3. The rearrangement uses TRBV19 and TRBJ1-2; D gene ambiguous. This CDR3 comprises 13 residues. In germline, CDR1 is LNHDA, CDR2 SQIVND (reference sequence). V lost 7 bases and J lost 4, with 13 bases in between. In DNA form, the CDR3 reads TGTGCCAGTACTTTCGGAGGGCTCTATGGCTACACCTTC. Its translation: CASTFGGLYGYTF.

This chain's CDR3 is CASSRDRGIQYF. The CDR3 nucleotides read TGCGCCAGCAGTCGGGACAGGGGCATTCAGTACTTC. V is TRBV5-1 and J is TRBJ2-4, with TRBD1 matching over 10 bases. The CDR3 is 12 amino acids. In germline, CDR1 is SGHRS, CDR2 YFSETQ. V gave up 5 bases and J gave up 9 bases; unmatched junction bases: 2.

This chain connects TRBV5-5 to TRBJ1-6; D unclear. The CDR3 extends over 17 amino acids. CDR1 is SGHKS and CDR2 is YYEKEE in the germline V gene (reference sequence). Trimming stripped 0 bases from V and 0 bases from J, with 10 bases between. This chain's CDR3 is CASSLGAQSSYNSPLHF. The DNA of the CDR3 is TGTGCCAGCAGCTTGGGGGCACAGAGCTCCTATAATTCACCCCTCCACTTT.

This clone was recorded once. This chain uses TRBV20-1 with TRBJ2-7; D uncertain. Looked up from germline, CDR1 is DFQATT and CDR2 is SNEGSKA (reference sequence). The CDR3 has 11 amino acids. The germline V and J ends were trimmed by 5 bases and 3 bases, with 8 bases remaining between them. The CDR3 loop reads CSAGNGYEQYF. In DNA, the CDR3 is TGCAGTGCTGGCAATGGCTACGAGCAGTACTTC.

The chain carries TRBV5-6 and TRBJ2-5, with TRBD2 identical over 7 bases. The CDR3 is 14 amino acids. Germline V gene lookup returns CDR1 SGHDT and CDR2 YYEEEE. J lost 2 bases, V lost 7 bases, and 8 bases had no gene match. DNA of the CDR3: TGTGCCAGCTTCCTGGACGGGGGGCAAGAGACCCAGTACTTC. Translating gives CASFLDGGQETQYF.

The rearrangement links TRBV11-2 to TRBJ2-3; 8 nucleotides line up with TRBD1. This CDR3 comprises 17 residues. The germline gives CDR1 SGHAT, CDR2 FQNNGV. Trimming removed 3 bases from V and 4 bases from J; junction bases left unmatched: 12. In DNA form, the CDR3 reads TGTGCCAGCAGCTTGATCAACGCAGGGGGCATCGCAGATACGCAGTATTTT. Translating gives CASSLINAGGIADTQYF.

This clone was seen only once. The V and J genes are TRBV19 and TRBJ1-6, with 7 bases matching TRBD1. CDR3 length equals 14 residues. Unmatched junction bases numbered 3, after V lost 4 bases and J lost 6 bases. Germline-derived CDR1 and CDR2 are LNHDA and SQIVND (reference sequence). CDR3 nucleotide sequence: TGTGCCAGTAGTAAGGGACAGCCTAATTCACCCCTCCACTTT. Translated: CASSKGQPNSPLHF. Based on the CDR3 plus reference TRBV19 and TRBJ1-6, the full variable domain is DGGITQSPKYLFRKEGQNVTLSCEQNLNHDAMYWYRQDPGQGLRLIYYSQIVNDFQKGDIAEGYSVSREKKESFPLTVTSAQKNPTAFYLCASSKGQPNSPLHFGNGTRLTVT.

The chain uses TRBV9 and TRBJ2-5; 7 bases match TRBD2. V was pared by 0 bases and J by 1 base, with 0 bases of the junction left unmatched. The CDR3 extends over 14 amino acids. In germline, CDR1 is SGDLS, CDR2 YYNGEE. CDR3 sequence reads: CASSVGGGQETQYF. For the CDR3, the DNA is TGTGCCAGCAGCGTAGGGGGGGGCCAAGAGACCCAGTACTTC. The full variable domain, rest sourced from reference TRBV9 and TRBJ2-5, is DSGVTQTPKHLITATGQRVTLRCSPRSGDLSVYWYQQSLDQGLQFLIQYYNGEERAKGNILERFSAQQFPDLHSELNLSSLELGDSALYFCASSVGGGQETQYFGPGTRLLVL.

The chain combines TRBV5-1 with TRBJ2-7, with TRBD1 matching over 10 bases. Germline-derived CDR1 and CDR2 are SGHRS and YFSETQ. There are 14 residues in the CDR3. Trimming cost V 4 bases and J 5 bases; bases outside gene matches: 6. The CDR3 here is CASSIWTGGNEQYF. In DNA form, the CDR3 reads TGCGCCAGCAGCATCTGGACAGGGGGTAACGAGCAGTACTTC.

This clone was picked up one time. This rearrangement joins TRBV2 to TRBJ2-7; a weak D match, TRBD2 (6 bases). Trimming took off 8 bases at V and 1 base at J, with 18 bases between the two ends. Germline V gene data show CDR1 as SNHLY and CDR2 as FYNNEI. The CDR3 length is 15 residues. The CDR3 loop is CASEGLTFRSYEQYF. The CDR3 coding sequence is TGTGCCAGCGAGGGACTGACTTTTCGTTCCTACGAGCAGTACTTC.

Turning to this clone: Other nucleotide sequences in the sample specify the same CDR3. The rearrangement links TRBV5-1 to TRBJ2-5, with 15 nucleotides matching TRBD2. Germline loops: CDR1 SGHRS, CDR2 YFSETQ. The CDR3 spans 16 residues. Trimming took 4 bases from V and 1 from J; bases not matched to a gene: 2. As DNA, the CDR3 is TGCGCCAGCAGCCTGGGACTAGCGGGAGGCCAAGAGACCCAGTACTTC. Amino acid sequence: CASSLGLAGGQETQYF.

The chain uses TRBV6-6 and TRBJ2-6, with D unresolved. Between the trimmed V and J ends, which lost 1 base and 1 base, there was a span of 5 bases. The germline gives CDR1 MNHNY, CDR2 SVGAGI (reference sequence). The CDR3 has 15 amino acids. For the CDR3, the DNA is TGTGCCAGCAGTTACTTGGAGTCTGGGGCCAACGTCCTGACTTTC. Encoded protein: CASSYLESGANVLTF.

This chain connects TRBV19 to TRBJ2-5; D may be TRBD1 (6 bases). Germline CDR1 reads LNHDA; CDR2 reads SQIVND (reference sequence). This CDR3 spans 14 amino acids. V gave up 4 bases and J gave up 6 bases, with 15 bases separating them. In DNA, the CDR3 is TGTGCCAGTAGTACTACCCTCCAGGGGAAGACCCAGTACTTC. This encodes CASSTTLQGKTQYF.

This clone showed up just a few times. The chain employs TRBV11-3 and TRBJ1-2; 11 bases agree with TRBD1. Germline V lookup: CDR1 SGHNT, CDR2 YENEEA. After removal of 8 bases from V and 6 bases from J, the junction contained 2 bases not matched to a gene. The CDR3 is 12 residues long. CDR3 nucleotide sequence: TGTGCCAGCGGACAGGGGGCCGATGGCTACACCTTC. Amino acids: CASGQGADGYTF.

V and J are TRBV14 and TRBJ2-1, with 9 bases lining up with TRBD2. The V segment lost 5 bases and the J segment 9 bases; nucleotides outside the gene matches: 11. The CDR3 runs 15 residues. CDR1 is SGHDN, CDR2 FVKESK, per germline. The CDR3 loop is CASSEMARGGFEQFF. The CDR3 DNA follows: TGTGCCAGCAGCGAGATGGCGCGGGGGGGCTTTGAGCAGTTCTTC.

CDR3 in DNA: TGTGCCAGCAGCGTACGGGACAGCCCCACAGATACGCAGTATTTT. Its translation: CASSVRDSPTDTQYF. The chain links TRBV7-9 to TRBJ2-3, with TRBD1 matching over 7 bases. V shed 5 bases, J shed 2 bases, and the junction held 7 bases outside the gene matches. This CDR3 has 15 residues. Per the germline V gene, CDR1 is SEHNR and CDR2 is FQNEAQ (reference sequence).

The chain has TRBV19 and TRBJ1-4; 7 positions match TRBD1. V lost 4 bases and J lost 4; bases outside the gene matches: 3. The CDR3 has 14 amino acids. Germline CDR1 LNHDA, CDR2 SQIVND (reference sequence). For the CDR3, the DNA is TGTGCCAGTAGTAAGGGGGCAGGTAATGAAAAACTGTTTTTT. This encodes CASSKGAGNEKLFF.

CDR3 in amino acids: CASSPRDTIYF. The CDR3 nucleotides are TGTGCCAGCAGCCCTCGGGACACCATATATTTT. This chain connects TRBV11-2 to TRBJ1-3; unclear D gene. Germline CDR1 and CDR2: SGHAT and FQNNGV. The CDR3 covers 11 residues. V lost 5 bases to trimming and J lost 8 bases, with 7 bases between them.

The CDR3 spells CASSGTGGGETQYF. The CDR3 nucleotides are TGTGCCAGCAGCGGGACAGGGGGCGGTGAGACCCAGTACTTC. V and J are TRBV7-3 and TRBJ2-5; 12 bases fit TRBD1. V trimming: 5 bases; J trimming: 5 bases; junction bases outside the gene matches: 3. The CDR3 is made up of 14 amino acids. The germline gives CDR1 SGHTA, CDR2 FQGTGA. Based on the CDR3 plus reference TRBV7-3 and TRBJ2-5, the full variable domain is GAGVSQTPSNKVTEKGKYVELRCDPISGHTALYWYRQSLGQGPEFLIYFQGTGAADDSGLPNDRFFAVRPEGSVSTLKIQRTERGDSAVYLCASSGTGGGETQYFGPGTRLLVL.

The V and J genes are TRBV19 and TRBJ1-1; 10 bases map to TRBD1. The CDR3 length is 15 residues. V was pared by 6 bases and J by 6 bases, with 10 bases of the junction left unmatched. CDR1 and CDR2 (germline): LNHDA, SQIVND (reference sequence). The CDR3 sequence is CASRAGTGVRPEAFF. For the CDR3, the DNA is TGTGCCAGTAGAGCCGGGACAGGGGTTCGGCCTGAAGCTTTCTTT.

This clone has just a few counts. CDR3 sequence (DNA): TGTGCCAGCAGCTTACTTGGACTGGTTGAAGCTTTCTTT. Encoded protein: CASSLLGLVEAFF. V usage is TRBV7-9 and J usage is TRBJ1-1; D ambiguous. V was pared by 2 bases and J by 7 bases, with 11 bases between. The CDR3 runs to 13 residues. Germline V gene sequence: CDR1 SEHNR, CDR2 FQNEAQ (reference sequence).

The rearrangement links TRBV4-1 to TRBJ1-2; D is perhaps TRBD1 (6 bases). This CDR3 spans 16 amino acids. In germline, CDR1 is MGHRA, CDR2 YSYEKL. Trimming pared 0 bases from V and 8 bases from J, leaving 19 bases between. The CDR3 protein is CASSQDRSGGRGGYTF. CDR3 nucleotides: TGCGCCAGCAGCCAAGATCGTTCCGGCGGCAGGGGCGGCTACACCTTC.

The chain recombines TRBV5-5 with TRBJ1-4; D remains unclear. This CDR3 has 17 amino acids. Germline CDR1 is SGHKS and CDR2 is YYEKEE (reference sequence). The ends were cut back, 0 bases at V and 8 bases at J, with 20 bases in the middle. The CDR3: CASSLEAGILLGEKLFF. CDR3 coding DNA: TGTGCCAGCAGCTTGGAGGCCGGGATCCTGCTTGGGGAAAAACTGTTTTTT.

CDR3 in DNA: TGTGCCAGCACTCCCGGCGGGGGCACAGATACGCAGTATTTT. It is translated as CASTPGGGTDTQYF. The rearrangement joins TRBV2 to TRBJ2-3; possibly TRBD2 for D (6 bases). From germline, CDR1 is SNHLY and CDR2 FYNNEI. This CDR3 has 14 amino acids. V dropped 7 bases and J dropped 1 base, with 12 bases sitting between them.

The chain combines TRBV7-6 with TRBJ2-3; 14 nucleotides match TRBD2. From germline, CDR1 is SGHVS and CDR2 FNYEAQ. The CDR3 contains 16 residues. V shed 5 bases and J 5 bases; nucleotides not matched to a gene: 6. The CDR3 DNA sequence: TGTGCCAGCAGCCCTACCGGACTAGCGGGAGGAGATACGCAGTATTTT. Translation: CASSPTGLAGGDTQYF.

This clone was seen a handful of times. DNA of the CDR3: TGTGCCAGCAGCTTGTACGGGGGGGATGATTCACCCCTCCACTTT. Encoded protein: CASSLYGGDDSPLHF. The chain carries TRBV7-2 and TRBJ1-6; D is perhaps TRBD1 (5 bases). The CDR3 length is 15 residues. Trimming removed 3 bases at V and 8 bases at J, with 14 bases between. From germline, CDR1 is SGHTA and CDR2 FQGNSA.

The chain employs TRBV24-1 and TRBJ2-6; tentative D call: TRBD2 (6 bases). CDR3 length: 20 amino acids. V was shortened by 0 bases and J by 0 bases, with 17 bases between the two germline ends. Germline V CDR1 and CDR2: KGHDR, SFDVKD. The CDR3 sequence is CATSDLPDGLGLSGANVLTF. The CDR3 bases are TGTGCCACCAGTGATTTGCCCGACGGTTTGGGACTCTCTGGGGCCAACGTCCTGACTTTC.

This clone was detected only a few times. The V and J genes are TRBV20-1 and TRBJ1-4, with D unresolved. The V end lost 0 bases, the J end lost 11 bases, and 7 bases lay between the germline ends. Germline V gene data show CDR1 as DFQATT and CDR2 as SNEGSKA (reference sequence). CDR3 size: 11 residues. CDR3 DNA: TGCAGTGCTAGAGATCCTAACAAACTGTTTTTT. It encodes CSARDPNKLFF.

This chain uses TRBV5-1 with TRBJ2-2; TRBD1 agrees at 8 bases. This CDR3 has 16 residues. The germline V gene encodes CDR1 SGHRS and CDR2 YFSETQ. V was pared by 0 bases and J by 5 bases, with 6 bases of the junction left unmatched. In DNA form, the CDR3 reads TGCGCCAGCAGCTTGGCTCAGGGGGCTGTAACCGGGGAGCTGTTTTTT. Translating gives CASSLAQGAVTGELFF.

The chain couples TRBV19 to TRBJ1-3, with D possibly TRBD1 on 5 matching bases. V dropped 2 bases and J dropped 1 base, with 6 bases sitting between them. The CDR3 sequence is 14 residues long. The germline V gene encodes CDR1 LNHDA and CDR2 SQIVND (reference sequence). CDR3: CASSIPGSGNTIYF. The CDR3 DNA sequence: TGTGCCAGTAGTATACCAGGGTCTGGAAACACCATATATTTT.